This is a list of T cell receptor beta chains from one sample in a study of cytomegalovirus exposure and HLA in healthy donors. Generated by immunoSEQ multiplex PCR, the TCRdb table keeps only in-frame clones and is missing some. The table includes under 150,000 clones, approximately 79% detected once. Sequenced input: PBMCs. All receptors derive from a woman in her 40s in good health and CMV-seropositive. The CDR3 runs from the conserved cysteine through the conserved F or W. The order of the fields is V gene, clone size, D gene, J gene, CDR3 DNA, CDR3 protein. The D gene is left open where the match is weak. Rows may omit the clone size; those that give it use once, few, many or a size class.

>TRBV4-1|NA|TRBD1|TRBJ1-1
TGCGCCAGCAGCCCATCTTCCCTCCGGGACAGGCTTAACACTGAAGCTTTCTTT
CASSPSSLRDRLNTEAFF
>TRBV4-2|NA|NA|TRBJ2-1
TGTGCCAGCAGCCAAGATTGGAGCTACAATGAGCTGTTCTTC
CASSQDWSYNELFF
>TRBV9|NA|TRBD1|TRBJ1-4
TGTGCCAGCAGCGCTGACAGGGGTGGGAAAACTCAGGGAAAACTGTTTTTT
CASSADRGGKTQGKLFF
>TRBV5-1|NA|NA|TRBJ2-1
TGCGCCAGCAGCTTAAAAGACATGGCGTTTCCGAATGAGCAGTTCTTC
CASSLKDMAFPNEQFF
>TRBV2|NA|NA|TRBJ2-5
TGTGCCAGCTTACGGGACTCTTGGGAGACCCAGTACTTC
CASLRDSWETQYF
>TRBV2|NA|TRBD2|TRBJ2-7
TGTGCCAGCATTGGCGGGGGGGCCGGCGAGCAGTACTTC
CASIGGGAGEQYF
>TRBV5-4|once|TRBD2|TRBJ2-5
TGTGCCAGCAGCCTGGGAAGAGCGGGGGTTTTCCGTCAAGAGACCCAGTACTTC
CASSLGRAGVFRQETQYF
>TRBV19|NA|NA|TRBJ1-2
TGTGCCAGTAGTCAACAGGGAGCCCATGGCTACACCTTC
CASSQQGAHGYTF
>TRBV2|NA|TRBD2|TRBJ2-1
TGTGCCAGCACCAGGACTAGCGGGGGGGCAGGGTCCCACAATGAGCAGTTCTTC
CASTRTSGGAGSHNEQFF
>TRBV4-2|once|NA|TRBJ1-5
TGTGCCAGCAGCCAAGATGTTCTGAGCGCCAATCAGCCCCAGCATTTT
CASSQDVLSANQPQHF
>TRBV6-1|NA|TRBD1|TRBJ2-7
TGTGCCAGCAGCTTACAGGGGCCGTCCTACGAGCAGTACTTC
CASSLQGPSYEQYF
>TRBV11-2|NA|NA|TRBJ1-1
TGTGCCAGCAGCTTAGATGAACGCAGGATAAACACTGAAGCTTTCTTT
CASSLDERRINTEAFF
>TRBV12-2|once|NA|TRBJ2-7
TGTGCAAGTCGCTTAGTACTAGCGGGGGACGAGCAGTACTTC
CASRLVLAGDEQYF
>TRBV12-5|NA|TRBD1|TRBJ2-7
TGTGCTAGTGGTTTCGGGACAGGATCCTACGAGCAGTACTTC
CASGFGTGSYEQYF
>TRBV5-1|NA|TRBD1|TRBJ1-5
TGCGCCAGCAGCGTTGGACAGGGAGCCCGGGAGCCCCAGCATTTT
CASSVGQGAREPQHF
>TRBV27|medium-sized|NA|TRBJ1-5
TGTGCCAGCAGTTTCTGGTACAGTCCCAATCAGCCCCAGCATTTT
CASSFWYSPNQPQHF
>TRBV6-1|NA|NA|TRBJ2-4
TGTGCCAGCAGTGAGCCCAGGGGCAAAAACATTCAGTACTTC
CASSEPRGKNIQYF
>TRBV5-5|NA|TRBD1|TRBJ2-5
TGTGCCAGCAGCCCTCGACAGGGGGCTGGACAGGAGACCCAGTACTTC
CASSPRQGAGQETQYF
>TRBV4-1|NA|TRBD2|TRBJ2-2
TGCGCCAGCAGCCCCCAGGGACTAGCGGGGACGGACGGGGAGCTGTTTTTT
CASSPQGLAGTDGELFF
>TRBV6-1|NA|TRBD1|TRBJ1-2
TGTGCCAGCAGTAAACAGGGGGGCTATGGCTACACCTTC
CASSKQGGYGYTF
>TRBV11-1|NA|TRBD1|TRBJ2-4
TGTGCCAGCAGCTCCCGGGACAGGGTCAACATTCAGTACTTC
CASSSRDRVNIQYF
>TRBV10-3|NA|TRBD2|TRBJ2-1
TGTGCCATCAGTGAGTCGGGAGCGGGGGTATCCTACAATGAGCAGTTCTTC
CAISESGAGVSYNEQFF
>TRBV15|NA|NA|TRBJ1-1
TGTGCCACCAGCAGAGCCAGGGCAGACAATGAAGCTTTCTTT
CATSRARADNEAFF
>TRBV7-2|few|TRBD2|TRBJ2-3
TGTGCCAGCAGCTCCCGACGACTAGCGGGGGGGCGCACAGATACGCAGTATTTT
CASSSRRLAGGRTDTQYF
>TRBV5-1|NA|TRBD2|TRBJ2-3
TGCGCCAGCAGCTCCCAAAGCGGGGCGGCGCAGTATTTT
CASSSQSGAAQYF
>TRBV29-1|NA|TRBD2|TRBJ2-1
TGCAGCGTTGAAGATCTAGCGGGGGGGTGGAATGAGCAGTTCTTC
CSVEDLAGGWNEQFF
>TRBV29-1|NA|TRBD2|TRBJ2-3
TGCAGCGTGGTGCCGGGACTAGCGGATGCAGATACGCAGTATTTT
CSVVPGLADADTQYF
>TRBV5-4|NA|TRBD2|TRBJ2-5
TGTGCCAGCAGCTTTGGCGGGGGAGAGACCCAGTACTTC
CASSFGGGETQYF
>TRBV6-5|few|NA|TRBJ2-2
TGTGCCAGCAGTCGAGACTTCGACGCCGGGGAGCTGTTTTTT
CASSRDFDAGELFF
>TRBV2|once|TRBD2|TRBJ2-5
TGTGCCAGCGTAGGGAGGGGAGAGACCCAGTACTTC
CASVGRGETQYF
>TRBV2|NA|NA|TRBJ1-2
TGTGCCAGCAGAGGACAGTTTAACTATGGCTACACCTTC
CASRGQFNYGYTF
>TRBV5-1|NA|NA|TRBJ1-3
TGCGCCAGCAGCTTGAGTCAGGGAGGAGTTGGAAACACCATATATTTT
CASSLSQGGVGNTIYF
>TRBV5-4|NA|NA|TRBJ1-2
TGTGCCAGCAGCTACGACCGGACAAGGACTAACTATGGCTACACCTTC
CASSYDRTRTNYGYTF
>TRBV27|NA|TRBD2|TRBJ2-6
TGTGCCAGCAGTACCTTCTACCGACTAGCGGGGGGGGACGGGGCCAACGTCCTGACTTTC
CASSTFYRLAGGDGANVLTF
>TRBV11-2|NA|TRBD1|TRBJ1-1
TGTGCCAGCAGCCCCCGGACAGGAGGCACTGAAGCTTTCTTT
CASSPRTGGTEAFF
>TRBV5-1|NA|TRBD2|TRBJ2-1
TGCGCCAGCAGCGATAGCGGGCACCCCGGGGATGAGCAGTTCTTC
CASSDSGHPGDEQFF
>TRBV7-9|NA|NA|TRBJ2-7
TGTTCCAGCTCCCTTAGCCCGGGACATGGAGGTTACGAGCAGTACTTC
CSSSLSPGHGGYEQYF
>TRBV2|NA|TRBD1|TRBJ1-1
TGTGCCAGCAGAGGACAGGAGCACACTGAAGCTTTCTTT
CASRGQEHTEAFF
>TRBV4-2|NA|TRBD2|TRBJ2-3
TGTGCCAGCAGCCTAGCGGGGGGATACACAGATACGCAGTATTTT
CASSLAGGYTDTQYF
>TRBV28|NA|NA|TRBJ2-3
TGTGCCAGCAGTGGAGGGGCAGCATCTAGCACAGATACGCAGTATTTT
CASSGGAASSTDTQYF
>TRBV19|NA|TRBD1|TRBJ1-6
TGTGCCAGTAGGATGACAGGGAAGGCGCCCCTCCACTTT
CASRMTGKAPLHF
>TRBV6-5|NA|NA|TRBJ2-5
TGTGCCAGCAGCCACGGGGAGACCCAGTACTTC
CASSHGETQYF
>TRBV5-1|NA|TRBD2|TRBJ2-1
TGCGCCAGCAGCTCTCCGAGCGGGGGGTCCAACAATGAGCAGTTCTTC
CASSSPSGGSNNEQFF
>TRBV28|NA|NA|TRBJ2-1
TGTGCCAGCAGACCGCTGACCAGGGAGCAGTTCTTC
CASRPLTREQFF
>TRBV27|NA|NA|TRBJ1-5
TGTGCCAGCAGTTTAAGGACTAATCAGCCCCAGCATTTT
CASSLRTNQPQHF
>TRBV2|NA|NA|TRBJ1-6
TGTGCCAGCAGTGAGGGGAAACAGGGTTATTCACCCCTCCACTTT
CASSEGKQGYSPLHF
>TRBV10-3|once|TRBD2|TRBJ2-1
TGTGCCATCAATACAGGGACTAGCGGGGGGCCGAGCTCCTACAATGAGCAGTTCTTC
CAINTGTSGGPSSYNEQFF
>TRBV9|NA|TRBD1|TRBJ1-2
TGTGCCAGCAGCCCTTGGGGGGACAGGGGGCGATTTCTTGGCTACACCTTC
CASSPWGDRGRFLGYTF
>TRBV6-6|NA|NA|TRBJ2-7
TGTGCCAGCAGTGCTACCGGGGGACCCTACGAGCAGTACTTC
CASSATGGPYEQYF